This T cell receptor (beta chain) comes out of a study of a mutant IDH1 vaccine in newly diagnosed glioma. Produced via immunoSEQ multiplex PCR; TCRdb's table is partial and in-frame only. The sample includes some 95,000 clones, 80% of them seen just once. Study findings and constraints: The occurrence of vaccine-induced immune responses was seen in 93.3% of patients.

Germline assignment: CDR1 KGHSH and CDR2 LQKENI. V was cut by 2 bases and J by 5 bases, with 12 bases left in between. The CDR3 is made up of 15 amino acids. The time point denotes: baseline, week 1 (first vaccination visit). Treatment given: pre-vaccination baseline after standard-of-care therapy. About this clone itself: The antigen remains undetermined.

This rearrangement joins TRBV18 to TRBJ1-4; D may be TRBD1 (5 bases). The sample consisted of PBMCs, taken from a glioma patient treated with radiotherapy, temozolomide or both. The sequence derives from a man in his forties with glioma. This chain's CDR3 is CASSPRGQSNEKLFF. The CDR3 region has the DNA TGTGCCAGCTCACCAAGGGGCCAGAGCAATGAAAAACTGTTTTTT.